The 25 T cell receptor beta chains below were found in one sample sequenced in a study of shared clonotypes between healthy human individuals. Using immunoSEQ multiplex PCR, the repertoire was profiled, and TCRdb retains in-frame clones only, with some absent. The sample includes approximately 1,000,000 clones, around 78% of them seen just once. Material for sequencing was memory CD4+ T cells from PBMCs. The subset was: CD45RA-negative fraction. These receptors all stem from a man younger than 30 in good health. Some clones in this sample may be carry-over from other donors' samples.

The gene calls are TRBV11-2 and TRBJ1-2; tentatively, D is TRBD1 (6 bases). V was cut by 6 bases and J by 10 bases, with 27 bases left in between. Germline loops: CDR1 SGHAT, CDR2 FQNNGV. CDR3 length equals 16 residues. The CDR3 DNA sequence: TGTGCCAGCAGGCAAAATAACAGGGAGTGGTCTCCGATCTACACCTTC. Translated: CASRQNNREWSPIYTF.

CDR3 nucleotide sequence: TGTGCCAGCAGTGACGAGGGCGTCTCTGGAAACACCATATATTTT. Its translation: CASSDEGVSGNTIYF. This rearrangement joins TRBV2 to TRBJ1-3; the D is unclear. V was trimmed by 3 bases and J by 0 bases, leaving 9 bases between them. The CDR3 consists of 15 residues. Germline CDR1 is SNHLY and CDR2 is FYNNEI.

The rearrangement joins TRBV28 to TRBJ2-3; D remains ambiguous. Trimming took 4 bases from V and 4 from J, leaving 9 bases between them. CDR3 length: 13 amino acids. Germline V gives CDR1 MDHEN, CDR2 SYDVKM. The CDR3 DNA reads TGTGCCAGCAGTTCAGACCCCCCAGATACGCAGTATTTT. It encodes CASSSDPPDTQYF.

The chain couples TRBV9 to TRBJ1-3; TRBD1 might be the D (6 bases). V shed 3 bases and J shed 2 bases, with 9 bases lying between them. The CDR3 runs to 14 residues. In germline, CDR1 is SGDLS, CDR2 YYNGEE. CDR3 protein: CASSGQVTGNTIYF. CDR3 sequence (DNA): TGTGCCAGCAGCGGACAGGTTACTGGAAACACCATATATTTT.

This clone showed up just once. The V call is TRBV7-9, the J call TRBJ1-1; no clear D. Trimming left V 5 bases short and J 1 base short, with 14 bases between. Per the germline V gene, CDR1 is SEHNR and CDR2 is FQNEAQ (reference sequence). This CDR3 is 15 amino acids long. The CDR3 here is CASSLDREGNTEAFF. The DNA for the CDR3 is TGTGCCAGCAGCCTCGATCGGGAGGGGAACACTGAAGCTTTCTTT. Based on the CDR3 plus reference TRBV7-9 and TRBJ1-1, the full variable domain is DTGVSQNPRHKITKRGQNVTFRCDPISEHNRLYWYRQTLGQGPEFLTYFQNEAQLEKSRLLSDRFSAERPKGSFSTLEIQRTEQGDSAMYLCASSLDREGNTEAFFGQGTRLTVV.

V is TRBV7-9 and J is TRBJ2-3, with D maybe TRBD2 (6 bases). The CDR3 contains 14 residues. Germline CDR1 SEHNR, CDR2 FQNEAQ (reference sequence). Trimming pared 7 bases from V and 6 bases from J, leaving 17 bases between. The CDR3 reads CASNNRELVDTQYF. CDR3 nucleotide sequence: TGTGCCAGCAACAATCGGGAGCTAGTGGATACGCAGTATTTT.

This clone was seen a single time. The chain couples TRBV5-1 to TRBJ2-5; maybe TRBD2 (6 bases). The CDR3 totals 14 residues. CDR1 and CDR2 from the germline V gene are SGHRS and YFSETQ. Trimming removed 4 bases from V and 2 bases from J, with 12 bases in between. CDR3 coding DNA: TGCGCCAGCAGCATGGCGGCGGGACAAGAGACCCAGTACTTC. Its translation: CASSMAAGQETQYF.

This sequence joins TRBV5-1 and TRBJ2-7; D is unclear. Deletions cut 1 base from V and 0 bases from J, with 26 bases between. The CDR3 length is 20 residues. Germline V lookup: CDR1 SGHRS, CDR2 YFSETQ. CDR3 bases: TGCGCCAGCAGCTTGTCCCCCTTACCTGCAGGAGACCGCGTCTCCTACGAGCAGTACTTC. This translates into CASSLSPLPAGDRVSYEQYF.

This clone came up a few times. It may be a read error: a sequence one base away is much more abundant. The sample contains more than one DNA sequence encoding this CDR3. V gene TRBV27 combines with J gene TRBJ1-2; D is undetermined. The CDR3 runs 14 residues. In germline, CDR1 is MNHEY, CDR2 SMNVEV (reference sequence). V lost 0 bases and J lost 1, with 6 bases in between. CDR3 region: CASSLSGYNYGYTF. The CDR3 DNA follows: TGTGCCAGCAGTTTATCAGGTTATAACTATGGCTACACCTTC.

In its sample, this clone was seen a few times. This sequence joins TRBV4-2 and TRBJ1-2; the D is unclear. CDR3 length equals 14 residues. Germline V lookup: CDR1 LGHNA, CDR2 YNFKEQ. V lost 1 base to trimming and J lost 4 bases, with 10 bases between them. The CDR3 sequence is CASSQVAGGYGYTF. DNA for the CDR3: TGTGCCAGCAGCCAAGTAGCGGGTGGCTATGGCTACACCTTC.

This chain uses TRBV27 with TRBJ2-1; 8 positions agree with TRBD2. J lost 0 bases, V lost 6 bases, and 10 bases had no gene match. Germline CDR1 is MNHEY and CDR2 is SMNVEV (reference sequence). This CDR3 has 17 amino acids. The CDR3 coding sequence is TGTGCCAGCAGACCTAGGACGGGAGGGAGCTCCTACAATGAGCAGTTCTTC. Translating it yields CASRPRTGGSSYNEQFF.

This sequence joins TRBV28 and TRBJ2-7; D may be TRBD2 (6 bases). The germline V gene has CDR1 MDHEN and CDR2 SYDVKM. The CDR3 has 14 residues. The ends were cut back, 3 bases at V and 3 bases at J, with 12 bases in the middle. CDR3 bases: TGTGCCAGCAGTTTGCGGGGAGGCGTCTACGAGCAGTACTTC. This codes for CASSLRGGVYEQYF.

This chain links TRBV20-1 with TRBJ1-1; weak D call: TRBD1 (5 bases). The V gene lost 7 bases and the J gene lost 10 bases, with 13 bases spanning the gap. The CDR3 contains 10 residues. CDR1 is DFQATT and CDR2 is SNEGSKA in the germline V gene (reference sequence). The CDR3 loop is CSVLAGTAFF. CDR3 sequence (DNA): TGCAGTGTCCTGGCGGGGACAGCTTTCTTT.

The chain is built from TRBV11-2 and TRBJ1-2, with unresolved D. V shed 4 bases and J shed 7 bases, with 10 bases lying between them. The CDR3 sequence is 12 residues long. The germline V gene encodes CDR1 SGHAT and CDR2 FQNNGV. CDR3 sequence reads: CASSSDVAGYTF. The CDR3, as DNA: TGTGCCAGCAGCTCAGACGTCGCTGGCTACACCTTC. The whole variable domain, filled in from reference TRBV11-2 and TRBJ1-2, reads EAGVAQSPRYKIIEKRQSVAFWCNPISGHATLYWYQQILGQGPKLLIQFQNNGVVDDSQLPKDRFSAERLKGVDSTLKIQPAKLEDSAVYLCASSSDVAGYTFGSGTRLTVV.

J is TRBJ1-1 and V is TRBV29-1, with 7 bases that match TRBD1. The CDR3 spans 13 residues. Germline trimming cut 5 bases from V and 3 bases from J; bases unmatched to any gene: 6. The germline V gene encodes CDR1 SQVTM and CDR2 ANQGSEA. CDR3: CSVRTGLDTEAFF. CDR3 nucleotide sequence: TGCAGCGTTCGGACAGGTCTGGACACTGAAGCTTTCTTT.

The rearrangement links TRBV6-1 to TRBJ2-1; 8 nucleotides line up with TRBD2. The V gene end was trimmed by 7 bases and the J gene end by 10 bases; junction bases not matched to a gene: 9. The CDR3 runs 13 residues. Germline loops: CDR1 MNHNS, CDR2 SASEGT. This chain's CDR3 is CASTPGLEGEQFF. The DNA of the CDR3 is TGTGCCAGCACTCCGGGACTAGAAGGGGAGCAGTTCTTC.

The chain uses TRBV5-1 and TRBJ2-1; 10 bases align to TRBD1. The V gene's germline CDR1 is SGHRS and CDR2 YFSETQ. V gave up 0 bases and J gave up 7 bases; unmatched junction bases: 10. The CDR3 extends over 17 amino acids. The CDR3 nucleotides read TGCGCCAGCAGCTTGGGAGTTACCGGACAGGGGGGAAATGAGCAGTTCTTC. Encoded protein: CASSLGVTGQGGNEQFF. The entire variable domain, with the rest obtained from reference TRBV5-1 and TRBJ2-1, is as follows: KAGVTQTPRYLIKTRGQQVTLSCSPISGHRSVSWYQQTPGQGLQFLFEYFSETQRNKGNFPGRFSGRQFSNSRSEMNVSTLELGDSALYLCASSLGVTGQGGNEQFFGPGTRLTVL.

This clone showed up just a few times. The chain has TRBV28 and TRBJ2-1; 14 bases are shared with TRBD2. This CDR3 spans 18 amino acids. V shed 5 bases and J 1 base; nucleotides not matched to a gene: 7. CDR1 MDHEN and CDR2 SYDVKM come from the germline V gene. Here the CDR3 reads CASSRLAGGTPSYNEQFF. CDR3 DNA sequence: TGTGCCAGCAGTCGACTAGCGGGAGGGACTCCGTCCTACAATGAGCAGTTCTTC.

The chain has TRBV7-2 and TRBJ1-5; 8 bases fit TRBD1. Germline V gives CDR1 SGHTA, CDR2 FQGNSA. V shed 5 bases and J 0 bases; nucleotides not matched to a gene: 0. This CDR3 is 14 amino acids long. CDR3 protein: CASSGTGSNQPQHF. As DNA, the CDR3 is TGTGCCAGCAGCGGGACAGGTAGCAATCAGCCCCAGCATTTT.

The J gene is TRBJ1-5, the V gene TRBV6-1; D gene ambiguous. The CDR3 is 15 amino acids. The V and J ends lost 4 bases and 5 bases respectively, with 15 bases between them. Germline loops: CDR1 MNHNS, CDR2 SASEGT. The CDR3 region is CASSAESYTYQPQHF. The CDR3 DNA follows: TGTGCCAGCAGTGCAGAATCGTACACTTATCAGCCCCAGCATTTT.

This clone occurred once. The chain uses TRBV19 and TRBJ2-5, with 9 bases matching TRBD2. The CDR3 runs 16 residues. With 1 base clipped from V and 5 bases from J, the junction kept 8 bases outside the gene matches. Germline values: CDR1 LNHDA, CDR2 SQIVND (reference sequence). The CDR3 loop is CASSIVAREGEETQYF. The CDR3 DNA reads as TGTGCCAGTAGTATAGTTGCGCGGGAGGGCGAGGAGACCCAGTACTTC.

The V gene is TRBV28, the J gene TRBJ1-5; the D is unclear. The germline gives CDR1 MDHEN, CDR2 SYDVKM. V was clipped by 4 bases and J by 5 bases, with 6 bases between them. The CDR3 loop spans 12 amino acids. CDR3 sequence (DNA): TGTGCCAGCAGTTATGATCATCAGCCCCAGCATTTT. Its protein product is CASSYDHQPQHF. Looking up the rest from reference TRBV28 and TRBJ1-5 gives the full variable domain: DVKVTQSSRYLVKRTGEKVFLECVQDMDHENMFWYRQDPGLGLRLIYFSYDVKMKEKGDIPEGYSVSREKKERFSLILESASTNQTSMYLCASSYDHQPQHFGDGTRLSIL.

This rearrangement joins TRBV28 to TRBJ2-7, with 9 bases aligning to TRBD2. V lost 7 bases to trimming and J lost 6 bases; unmatched junction nucleotides: 16. CDR1 and CDR2 from the germline V gene are MDHEN and SYDVKM. CDR3 length equals 16 residues. CDR3 loop: CASIWGSRTSDSEQYF. CDR3 sequence (DNA): TGTGCCAGCATTTGGGGTTCGAGGACTAGCGATAGCGAGCAGTACTTC.

The V and J genes are TRBV2 and TRBJ2-7, with 9 positions matching TRBD1. Losses at the gene ends were 6 bases for V and 0 bases for J; bases not matched to a gene: 6. Germline-derived CDR1 and CDR2 are SNHLY and FYNNEI. The CDR3 sequence is 15 residues long. The DNA of the CDR3 is TGTGCCAGCAGACGAGACAGGGGGGACTCCTACGAGCAGTACTTC. Encoded protein: CASRRDRGDSYEQYF. The complete variable domain, with remaining parts taken from reference TRBV2 and TRBJ2-7, reads EPEVTQTPSHQVTQMGQEVILRCVPISNHLYFYWYRQILGQKVEFLVSFYNNEISEKSEIFDDQFSVERPDGSNFTLKIRSTKLEDSAMYFCASRRDRGDSYEQYFGPGTRLTVT.

The chain has TRBV7-8 and TRBJ1-4, with 7 bases fitting TRBD1. Trimming cost V 5 bases and J 6 bases; bases outside gene matches: 9. Germline V CDR1 and CDR2: SGHVS, FQNEAQ. This CDR3 region has 15 residues. The CDR3: CASSDRQGVDEKLFF. The CDR3 DNA reads as TGTGCCAGCAGCGATAGACAGGGAGTCGATGAAAAACTGTTTTTT.